Listed below are T cell receptor beta chains from one sample, sequenced in a study of somatic mutations in cytotoxic T cells in rheumatoid arthritis. Some clones are missing from TCRdb's copy, which holds only in-frame ones; the method was immunoSEQ multiplex PCR. Of 27,000 or so clones detected, around 84% appear once; the ten largest clones hold roughly 9.7%. What was sequenced was CD8+ T cells sorted from blood. These receptor sequences come from an adult with rheumatoid arthritis. The CDR3 runs from the conserved cysteine through the conserved F or W. A D gene is named only where the DNA matches it firmly. Only part of the rows carry a size: once, few, many, or a class if the clone is expanded.

>once|-|TRBJ2-7|TRBV7-9|14
TGTGCCAGCAGCTTACTGGAGGGTTCCTACGAGCAGTACTTC
CASSLLEGSYEQYF
>few|-|TRBJ2-2|TRBV9|12
TGTGCCAGCAGCGTAGGCACCGGGGAGCTGTTTTTT
CASSVGTGELFF
>-|-|TRBJ1-2|TRBV27|14
TGTGCCAGCAGTTCCCTCGCCGGACAGAATGGCTACACCTTC
CASSSLAGQNGYTF
>-|TRBD2|TRBJ2-1|TRBV6-5|15
TGTGCCAGCAGTCCCTCTAGCGGGGTCTACAATGAGCAGTTCTTC
CASSPSSGVYNEQFF
>-|-|TRBJ1-4|TRBV20-1|10
TGCAGTGCTCCTAATGAAAAACTGTTTTTT
CSAPNEKLFF
>-|-|TRBJ2-6|TRBV4-1|17
TGCGCCAGCAGCCAAAAGCAGGCAGGGTATGGGGCCAACGTCCTGACTTTC
CASSQKQAGYGANVLTF
>-|-|TRBJ1-1|TRBV30|13
TGTGCCTGGAGTGAGGGTGAGTCGGCTGAAGCTTTCTTT
CAWSEGESAEAFF
>-|-|TRBJ2-1|TRBV9|13
TGTGCCAGCAGCGGGGACTTTAACAATGAGCAGTTCTTC
CASSGDFNNEQFF
>-|TRBD2|TRBJ2-3|TRBV10-3|14
TGTGCCGTGGGACTAGCGGGGAGTTCAGATACGCAGTATTTT
CAVGLAGSSDTQYF
>-|TRBD1|TRBJ2-5|TRBV5-1|14
TGCGCCAGCAGCATAGACAGGGGGCAAGAGACCCAGTACTTC
CASSIDRGQETQYF
>-|TRBD1|TRBJ2-7|TRBV7-6|15
TGTGCCAGCAGTCTTGGACAGGGGAGGGCCTACGAGCAGTACTTC
CASSLGQGRAYEQYF
>-|-|TRBJ1-5|TRBV27|16
TGTGCCAGCAGTTTAAGGGGGGTATATAGCAATCAGCCCCAGCATTTT
CASSLRGVYSNQPQHF
>-|-|TRBJ2-1|TRBV5-6|14
TGTGCCAGCAGCCGAGCTAGGTCCTACAATGAGCAGTTCTTC
CASSRARSYNEQFF
>-|TRBD2|TRBJ2-5|TRBV5-1|15
TGCGCCAGCAGCTTTGTGGGGGGGAGCCAAGAGACCCAGTACTTC
CASSFVGGSQETQYF
>-|TRBD1|TRBJ1-6|TRBV5-1|17
TGCGCCAGCAGCACCCAAACCGGGACAGACTATAATTCACCCCTCCACTTT
CASSTQTGTDYNSPLHF
>-|TRBD2|TRBJ2-1|TRBV30|14
TGTGCCTGGAGTTTCGGTGCGGGAGAGAATGAGCAGTTCTTC
CAWSFGAGENEQFF
>-|-|TRBJ2-2|TRBV13|14
TGTGCCAGCAGCTTACGGAGACCAACCGGGGAGCTGTTTTTT
CASSLRRPTGELFF
>-|-|TRBJ2-5|TRBV7-2|16
TGTGCCAGCAGCTTAACCCACAGGGATCGTTCAGAGACCCAGTACTTC
CASSLTHRDRSETQYF
>-|TRBD2|TRBJ2-7|TRBV10-2|13
TGCGCCAGCAGTCCTAGCGGACCCTACGAGCAGTACTTC
CASSPSGPYEQYF
>once|-|TRBJ2-7|TRBV6-1|14
TGTGCCAGCAGTGAAGTTGTGCATGGTCGCGAGCAGTACTTC
CASSEVVHGREQYF
>-|TRBD2|TRBJ2-1|TRBV5-1|17
TGCGCCAGCAGCGACCGACTAGCGGGAGTACCCTACAATGAGCAGTTCTTC
CASSDRLAGVPYNEQFF
>-|-|TRBJ1-6|TRBV5-7|14
TGTGCCAGCAGCTACCGAGCTACGAATTCACCCCTCCACTTT
CASSYRATNSPLHF
>-|-|TRBJ1-2|TRBV7-2|15
TGTGCCAGCAGCTTAGTCAGGGACGGAGACTATGGCTACACCTTC
CASSLVRDGDYGYTF
>-|-|TRBJ1-2|TRBV19|16
TGTGCCAGTAGACCTCCGGGGGGGACCGTTCACTATGGCTACACCTTC
CASRPPGGTVHYGYTF
>-|-|TRBJ2-1|TRBV27|14
TGTGCCAGCAGCCGACACAGACCCGACAATGAGCAGTTCTTC
CASSRHRPDNEQFF
>-|-|TRBJ2-1|TRBV28|16
TGTGCCAGCAGTTTAGCCCTGACAGGGAGGGGGAATGAGCAGTTCTTC
CASSLALTGRGNEQFF
>-|-|TRBJ1-3|TRBV11-2|14
TGTGCCAGCAGACCCCGGGACTTTGGAAACACCATATATTTT
CASRPRDFGNTIYF
>-|-|TRBJ2-7|TRBV18|17
TGTGCCAGCTCATCACTGGATGTGCAGGCTGACCCGTACGGGCAGTACTTC
CASSSLDVQADPYGQYF
>-|TRBD2|TRBJ2-2|TRBV11-3|18
TGTGCCAGCAGCTCCCGGACTAGCGGGAGCGGGCGCACCGGGGAGCTGTTTTTT
CASSSRTSGSGRTGELFF
>-|-|TRBJ1-1|TRBV30|12
TGTGCCTGGAGTCTAGGTAACACTGAAGCTTTCTTT
CAWSLGNTEAFF
>-|-|TRBJ1-1|TRBV19|15
TGTGCCAGTAGCCTCGAGAGGGGAGTGAACACTGAAGCTTTCTTT
CASSLERGVNTEAFF
>-|-|TRBJ2-7|TRBV4-1|15
TGCGCCAGCAGCCAAGAAACAGGGTTCCCCTACGAGCAGTACTTC
CASSQETGFPYEQYF
>-|TRBD1|TRBJ2-1|TRBV9|16
TGTGCCAGCAGCGCGACCGGGACAGCTTATGACAATGAGCAGTTCTTC
CASSATGTAYDNEQFF
>-|-|TRBJ1-1|TRBV7-9|11
TGTGCCAGCAACCCGACAGAAGAAGCTTTCTTT
CASNPTEEAFF
>few|TRBD1|TRBJ1-2|TRBV28|14
TGTGCCAGCAGTCAGCCGAGGACAGGGATCGGCTACACCTTC
CASSQPRTGIGYTF
>-|TRBD2|TRBJ2-1|TRBV6-1|16
TGTGCCAGCAGTGTCGATTCGACTAGCAGCTACAATGAGCAGTTCTTC
CASSVDSTSSYNEQFF
>-|TRBD2|TRBJ2-7|TRBV6-6|15
TGTGCCAGCAGTAATCTAGCGGGTCGTTTTCACGAGCAGTACTTC
CASSNLAGRFHEQYF
>-|-|TRBJ2-1|TRBV6-5|15
TGTGCCAGCAGTTACGGGGCAGGGTCAGCGGGTGAGCAGTTCTTC
CASSYGAGSAGEQFF
>-|TRBD1|TRBJ2-5|TRBV6-5|16
TGTGCCAGCAGTTGGGGGACAGGGATGGACCAAGAGACCCAGTACTTC
CASSWGTGMDQETQYF
>-|-|TRBJ1-5|TRBV2|17
TGTGCCAGCAGTGAAGGATGGGGGCCGCTGGATGCTCAGCCCCAGCATTTT
CASSEGWGPLDAQPQHF
>-|TRBD2|TRBJ2-7|TRBV6-5|15
TGTGCCAGCAGTCTCCTAGCGGGGGTCCCTTCAGAGCAGTACTTC
CASSLLAGVPSEQYF
>-|TRBD2|TRBJ2-1|TRBV19|15
TGTGCCAGTAGTCCTCTAGCGGGGTACCACAATGAGCAGTTCTTC
CASSPLAGYHNEQFF
>-|TRBD2|TRBJ2-5|TRBV4-3|15
TGCGCCAGCAGCGTCACTAGCGGGGGGGAAGAGACCCAGTACTTC
CASSVTSGGEETQYF
>-|-|TRBJ2-3|TRBV30|13
TGTGCCTGGAGTGTGGGCTACACAGATACGCAGTATTTT
CAWSVGYTDTQYF
>-|TRBD1|TRBJ2-3|TRBV29-1|16
TGCAGCGTTGAGGACAGGGGGCTCCCAGGCACAGATACGCAGTATTTT
CSVEDRGLPGTDTQYF
>-|-|TRBJ1-6|TRBV5-4|20
TGTGCCAGCAGCGCGGACGGGACGTCGATCATTCCATCCTATAATTCACCCCTCCACTTT
CASSADGTSIIPSYNSPLHF
>-|TRBD1|TRBJ1-5|TRBV5-6|15
TGTGCCAGCAGCTATGGACAGGTTAGCAATCAGCCCCAGCATTTT
CASSYGQVSNQPQHF
>-|-|TRBJ2-1|TRBV25-1|15
TGTGCCAGCGAATCCCACCAGGGGGAGGTCAATGAGCAGTTCTTC
CASESHQGEVNEQFF
>once|-|TRBJ2-7|TRBV4-1|14
TGCGCCAGCAGCCAATACGGGCCAACCTACGAGCAGTACTTC
CASSQYGPTYEQYF
>once|TRBD1|TRBJ2-7|TRBV7-9|13
TGTGCCAGCAGCAAACAGGGGTACTACGAGCAGTACTTC
CASSKQGYYEQYF
>-|TRBD2|TRBJ2-1|TRBV7-9|16
TGTGCCAGCATCCCCTGGGGGGGAATGAGCTACAATGAGCAGTTCTTC
CASIPWGGMSYNEQFF
>once|-|TRBJ2-5|TRBV27|17
TGTGCCAGCAGTCCCGCTACAATAGCGCTCCTCCAAGAGACCCAGTACTTC
CASSPATIALLQETQYF
>-|TRBD2|TRBJ2-7|TRBV5-1|15
TGCGCCAGCAGAGGTCTAGCGGGGGAGAGACACGAGCAGTACTTC
CASRGLAGERHEQYF
>few|-|TRBJ2-7|TRBV14|13
TGTGCCAGCAGAAGTACTAGTAGGCGCGAGCAGTACTTC
CASRSTSRREQYF
>-|TRBD1|TRBJ1-3|TRBV15|20
TGTGCCACCAGCAGAATTGGACAGGAACTAAAGGATTTCCTTGGAAACACCATATATTTT
CATSRIGQELKDFLGNTIYF